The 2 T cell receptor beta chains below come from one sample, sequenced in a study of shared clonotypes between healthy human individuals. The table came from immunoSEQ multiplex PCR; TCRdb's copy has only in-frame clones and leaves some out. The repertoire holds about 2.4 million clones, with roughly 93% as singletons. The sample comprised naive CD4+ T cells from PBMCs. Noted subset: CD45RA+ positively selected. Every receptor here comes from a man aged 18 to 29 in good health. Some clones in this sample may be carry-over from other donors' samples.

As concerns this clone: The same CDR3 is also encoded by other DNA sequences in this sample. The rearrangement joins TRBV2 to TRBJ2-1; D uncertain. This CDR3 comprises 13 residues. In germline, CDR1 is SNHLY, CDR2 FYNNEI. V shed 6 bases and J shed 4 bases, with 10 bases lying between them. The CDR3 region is CASSETSYNEQFF. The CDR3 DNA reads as TGTGCCAGCAGCGAAACAAGTTACAATGAGCAGTTCTTC.

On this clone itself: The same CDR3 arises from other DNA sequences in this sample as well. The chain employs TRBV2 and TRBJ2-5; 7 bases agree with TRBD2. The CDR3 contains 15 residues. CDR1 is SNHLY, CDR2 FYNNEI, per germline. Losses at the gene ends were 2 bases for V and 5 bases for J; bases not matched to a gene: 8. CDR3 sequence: CASSERGRDGETQYF. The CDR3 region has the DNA TGTGCCAGCAGTGAACGGGGGAGGGACGGGGAGACCCAGTACTTC.